This is a list of T cell receptor beta chains from one sample in a study of metastatic and nonmetastatic thyroid tumors. TCRdb reanalyzed the PCR reads via MiXCR. The sample holds some 42,000 clones, more than 25% seen once. The source material was blood. The receptors derive from a male donor with papillary thyroid cancer or a benign thyroid nodule (not recorded which). Some clones in this sample may be carry-over from other donors' samples. Each CDR3 is given with its conserved first and last residue. D genes are given only for firm matches. Clone size is shown for a subset of rows, as once, few, many or a class of expanded clone.

V	D	size	J	DNA	CDR3
TRBV6-5	-	-	TRBJ1-1	TGTGCCAGCAGTTACTCGAGGATACTGAACACTGAAGCTTTCTTT	CASSYSRILNTEAFF
TRBV7-3	TRBD2	many	TRBJ2-5	TGTGCCAGCAGCCTACTAGCGGGAGGAGAGACCCAGTACTTC	CASSLLAGGETQYF
TRBV6-1	TRBD1	-	TRBJ1-1	TGTGCCAGCAGTGAAGCGGGAAGGGGGCGGCAAGCTTTCTTT	CASSEAGRGRQAFF
TRBV2	TRBD1	many	TRBJ2-7	TGTGCCACCATGGGACAGGCCTACGAGCAGTACTTC	CATMGQAYEQYF
TRBV12-3/TRBV12-4	-	many	TRBJ1-1	TGTGCCAGCAGTAAAACTGTTCGGACTGAAGCTTTCTTT	CASSKTVRTEAFF
TRBV6-5	-	-	TRBJ2-3	TGTGCCAGCAGTTGGACCCCGAGGGATACGCAGTATTTT	CASSWTPRDTQYF
TRBV5-1	-	-	TRBJ1-1	TGCGCCAGCAGCTTGGGGGCAGTCATGAACACTGAAGCTTTCTTT	CASSLGAVMNTEAFF
TRBV12-3/TRBV12-4	-	few	TRBJ1-1	TGTGCCAGCAGTTTAGGAATAGGGCCGGCTTTCTTT	CASSLGIGPAFF
TRBV24-1	-	-	TRBJ1-2	TGTGCCACCAGTGATACAACAGGGCCCTATGGCTACACCTTC	CATSDTTGPYGYTF
TRBV20-1	-	-	TRBJ2-7	TGCAGTGCTAGAGATCGGAGTCTCCTCTACGAGCAGTACTTC	CSARDRSLLYEQYF
TRBV7-6	-	few	TRBJ1-3	TGTGCCAGCATCCCCGGGGACACCATATATTTT	CASIPGDTIYF
TRBV12-3/TRBV12-4	TRBD2	-	TRBJ2-1	TGTGCCAGCAGCACCGGGACTAGCGGGATAAATGAGCAGTTCTTC	CASSTGTSGINEQFF
TRBV6-1	TRBD2	-	TRBJ2-7	TGTGCCAGCAGGCAAGGCCCGGTAGCGGGCCACTCCTACGAGCAGTACTTC	CASRQGPVAGHSYEQYF
TRBV15	TRBD2	many	TRBJ2-2	TGTGCCACCAGCTTCGCGGGAGTCGACACCGGGGAGCTGTTTTTT	CATSFAGVDTGELFF
TRBV20-1	TRBD2	-	TRBJ2-1	TGCAGTGCTAGTCAGGGAGGGAATGAGCAGTTCTTC	CSASQGGNEQFF
TRBV20-1	TRBD1	-	TRBJ2-7	TGCAGTGCTAGAGTTAGGTACAGGGGGTACGAGCAGTACTTC	CSARVRYRGYEQYF
TRBV7-9	TRBD1	few	TRBJ1-3	TGTGCCAGCAGCTTGTCGACAGGGGGCGGAAACACCATATATTTT	CASSLSTGGGNTIYF
TRBV19	-	many	TRBJ2-5	TGTGCCAGTAGTACTGCGGAGACCCAGTACTTC	CASSTAETQYF
TRBV18	-	-	TRBJ1-2	TGTGCCAGCTCACCACTTCAAGAGGGAGGCTATGGCTACACCTTC	CASSPLQEGGYGYTF
TRBV20-1	TRBD1	-	TRBJ2-1	TGCAGTGCCCCCGACAGGGGGCAAAACAATGAGCAGTTCTTC	CSAPDRGQNNEQFF
TRBV9	-	-	TRBJ1-1	TGTGCCAGCAGCGTAGGGGATGCGAACACTGAAGCTTTCTTT	CASSVGDANTEAFF
TRBV6-2/TRBV6-3	-	few	TRBJ1-5	TGTGTCAGCAGTTACTCCCGCAGTCATCCCCAGCATTTT	CVSSYSRSHPQHF
TRBV6-2/TRBV6-3	-	-	TRBJ1-2	TGTGCCAGCACCGTAGGCCAGTACGGTTTATATGGCTACACCTTC	CASTVGQYGLYGYTF
TRBV6-5	TRBD1	few	TRBJ2-2	TGTGCCAGCAGTTATCAGGGGGCGAACACCGGGGAGCTGTTTTTT	CASSYQGANTGELFF
TRBV5-4	TRBD1	-	TRBJ1-1	TGTGCCAGCAGCTACGAACCGGGACAGGGGATCTTGAACACTGAAGCTTTCTTT	CASSYEPGQGILNTEAFF
TRBV12-5	TRBD1	many	TRBJ1-1	TGTGCTAGTGGTTTCTCGACAGGGGGGAAGAACACTGAAGCTTTCTTT	CASGFSTGGKNTEAFF
TRBV28	-	-	TRBJ1-1	TGTGCCAGCAGTTTATTTGGGAACATCCCTGAAGCTTTCTTT	CASSLFGNIPEAFF
TRBV12-3/TRBV12-4	-	few	TRBJ1-5	TGTGCCAGCAGTTTTAACAGCAATCAGCCCCAGCATTTT	CASSFNSNQPQHF
TRBV12-3/TRBV12-4	-	-	TRBJ2-7	TGTGCCAGCAAGAGCCGTTTGGGGTCCTACGAGCAGTACTTC	CASKSRLGSYEQYF
TRBV20-1	TRBD2	many	TRBJ2-1	TGCAGTGCTAGGGGGACTAGCGGTCACAATGAGCAGTTCTTC	CSARGTSGHNEQFF
TRBV20-1	TRBD1	few	TRBJ2-7	TGCAGTGGCGAGGACAGGGGCTACGAGCAGTACTTC	CSGEDRGYEQYF
TRBV12-3/TRBV12-4	-	many	TRBJ1-1	TGTGCCAGCAGCACGCGTTTTTCTGAAGCTTTCTTT	CASSTRFSEAFF
TRBV20-1	-	-	TRBJ2-5	TGCAGTGCTAGTTGGTCAGGGCTGCAAGAGACCCAGTACTTC	CSASWSGLQETQYF
TRBV25-1	-	-	TRBJ2-7	TGTGCCAGCCCCCAAACTAGTTACTACGAGCAGTACTTC	CASPQTSYYEQYF
TRBV19	TRBD2	many	TRBJ2-1	TGTGCCAGTAGTAGGTTAGCGGGAGAGACCTACAATGAGCAGTTCTTC	CASSRLAGETYNEQFF
TRBV28	-	-	TRBJ2-7	TGTGCCAGCAGCTACAAGTACGAGCAGTACTTC	CASSYKYEQYF
TRBV27	TRBD2	-	TRBJ2-1	TGTGCCAGCAGTCTCCCGGGGGGAGAGTGGTTCTTC	CASSLPGGEWFF
TRBV11-2	-	-	TRBJ2-1	TGTGCCAGCAGCCCCAGTTGGGGGATCGATGAGCAGTTCTTC	CASSPSWGIDEQFF
TRBV2	TRBD2	-	TRBJ2-7	TGTGCCAGCAGTGAAGTTCTCTTGCGTCTAGCGGGGGGGCAGGGCTACGAGCAGTACTTC	CASSEVLLRLAGGQGYEQYF
TRBV7-8	-	many	TRBJ2-5	TGTGCCAGCAGCCCTGTCCGGCGAGAGACCCAGTACTTC	CASSPVRRETQYF
TRBV24-1	-	few	TRBJ2-1	TGTGCCACCAGTGGGGGTGGCTCCCGGGGCAATGAGCAGTTCTTC	CATSGGGSRGNEQFF
TRBV5-6	TRBD1	few	TRBJ1-6	TGTGCCAGCAGCTTGAGGGACAGCTGGTCACCCCTCCACTTT	CASSLRDSWSPLHF